The 14 T cell receptor beta chains below come from one sample, sequenced in a study of cytomegalovirus exposure and HLA in healthy donors. In the PCR, 60 Vbeta and 13 Jbeta primers were used. The repertoire was sequenced with immunoSEQ multiplex PCR; TCRdb's copy has only in-frame clones and lacks some. The specimen's table records approximately 120,000 clones. Sequencing used PBMCs. The source of these receptors is a woman aged 55-70 years in good health and CMV-seronegative.

The chain uses TRBV5-5 and TRBJ2-3; 15 bases match TRBD2. The CDR3 contains 15 residues. Per germline, CDR1 SGHKS and CDR2 YYEKEE (reference sequence). V was clipped by 4 bases and J by 7 bases; unmatched bases: 4. CDR3 loop: CASSTGTSGRYTQYF. The CDR3 nucleotides read TGTGCCAGCAGCACCGGGACTAGCGGGAGGTATACGCAGTATTTT.

This chain joins TRBV7-9 and TRBJ1-2; D is possibly TRBD1 (6 bases). The CDR3 length is 14 residues. V was cut by 7 bases and J by 2 bases, with 14 bases left in between. Germline V gives CDR1 SEHNR, CDR2 FQNEAQ (reference sequence). The CDR3: CASTDRQVNYGYTF. The CDR3 bases are TGTGCCAGCACCGACCGACAGGTGAACTATGGCTACACCTTC.

The chain couples TRBV5-4 to TRBJ1-2, with TRBD1 matching over 7 bases. This CDR3 has 15 residues. Losses at the gene ends were 0 bases for V and 1 base for J; bases not matched to a gene: 3. CDR1 is SGHNT, CDR2 YYREEE, per germline (reference sequence). This chain's CDR3 is CASSLGGTVNYGYTF. Here the CDR3 DNA reads TGTGCCAGCAGCTTGGGTGGGACAGTTAACTATGGCTACACCTTC.

The genes are TRBV9 and TRBJ2-7, with TRBD2 matching over 10 bases. This CDR3 is 14 amino acids long. Germline assignment: CDR1 SGDLS and CDR2 YYNGEE. Losses at the gene ends were 4 bases for V and 5 bases for J; bases not matched to a gene: 6. In DNA, the CDR3 is TGTGCCAGCAGCCCCGGGACTAGCGTCAACGAGCAGTACTTC. Translating it yields CASSPGTSVNEQYF.

The chain carries TRBV5-1 and TRBJ2-3; weak D call: TRBD2 (5 bases). Trimming left V 4 bases short and J 1 base short, with 16 bases between. The CDR3 loop spans 16 amino acids. Germline-derived CDR1 and CDR2 are SGHRS and YFSETQ. Here the CDR3 DNA reads TGCGCCAGCAGCCAGGAAATGGGAGTGGGCACAGATACGCAGTATTTT. It is translated as CASSQEMGVGTDTQYF. Full variable domain (rest looked up from reference TRBV5-1 and TRBJ2-3): KAGVTQTPRYLIKTRGQQVTLSCSPISGHRSVSWYQQTPGQGLQFLFEYFSETQRNKGNFPGRFSGRQFSNSRSEMNVSTLELGDSALYLCASSQEMGVGTDTQYFGPGTRLTVL.

The chain is built from TRBV30 and TRBJ1-2; tentatively, D is TRBD1 (5 bases). Between the trimmed V and J ends, which lost 2 bases and 8 bases, there was a span of 15 bases. The CDR3 consists of 13 residues. Germline V gives CDR1 GTSNPN, CDR2 SVGIG (reference sequence). CDR3 bases: TGTGCCTGGAGTATCGGCGGCGGGGGGGGCTACACCTTC. Translating gives CAWSIGGGGGYTF.

The chain links TRBV6-5 to TRBJ1-2, with 8 bases matching TRBD1. V was pared by 3 bases and J by 4 bases, with 7 bases of the junction left unmatched. The CDR3 has 15 amino acids. Germline CDR1 and CDR2: MNHEY and SVGAGI. The chain's CDR3 is CASSYSTGDSYGYTF. The CDR3 nucleotides are TGTGCCAGCAGTTATTCGACAGGGGATAGCTATGGCTACACCTTC.

This chain links TRBV14 with TRBJ2-1; no clear D. V lost 4 bases, J lost 9 bases, and 7 bases lay in between. The CDR3 has 11 amino acids. Germline V CDR1 and CDR2: SGHDN, FVKESK. The CDR3 loop is CASSPSREQFF. DNA of the CDR3: TGTGCCAGCAGCCCTTCGCGTGAGCAGTTCTTC.

The V and J genes are TRBV2 and TRBJ2-7; 8 nucleotides align to TRBD1. The CDR3 contains 18 residues. Germline V gene sequence: CDR1 SNHLY, CDR2 FYNNEI. J gave up 6 bases and V 2 bases, and 18 bases lay outside the gene matches. For the CDR3, the DNA is TGTGCCAGCAGTGAAAAGGTTTCCAGGGGGCGCCTCGGGAGCGAGCAGTACTTC. Translation gives CASSEKVSRGRLGSEQYF. The full variable domain, with the rest looked up from reference TRBV2 and TRBJ2-7, is EPEVTQTPSHQVTQMGQEVILRCVPISNHLYFYWYRQILGQKVEFLVSFYNNEISEKSEIFDDQFSVERPDGSNFTLKIRSTKLEDSAMYFCASSEKVSRGRLGSEQYFGPGTRLTVT.

The chain employs TRBV11-2 and TRBJ2-1, with TRBD1 identical over 8 bases. After removal of 5 bases from V and 6 bases from J, the junction contained 12 bases not matched to a gene. Germline CDR1 reads SGHAT; CDR2 reads FQNNGV. The CDR3 extends over 16 amino acids. Here the CDR3 reads CASSRATYGQGNEQFF. As DNA, the CDR3 is TGTGCCAGCAGCCGAGCAACTTACGGACAGGGCAATGAGCAGTTCTTC. Complete variable domain (other parts from reference TRBV11-2 and TRBJ2-1): EAGVAQSPRYKIIEKRQSVAFWCNPISGHATLYWYQQILGQGPKLLIQFQNNGVVDDSQLPKDRFSAERLKGVDSTLKIQPAKLEDSAVYLCASSRATYGQGNEQFFGPGTRLTVL.

The CDR3 sequence is CASSFRVNTEAFF. CDR3 DNA sequence: TGTGCCAGCAGCTTTCGGGTGAACACTGAAGCTTTCTTT. The chain joins TRBV11-1 to TRBJ1-1; D is undetermined. CDR1 is SGHAT, CDR2 FQDESV, per germline (reference sequence). Trimming pared 3 bases from V and 0 bases from J, leaving 5 bases between. This CDR3 has 13 residues.

The J gene is TRBJ1-1, the V gene TRBV27; the D gene is possibly TRBD1 (5 bases). The CDR3 has 16 amino acids. Per the germline V gene, CDR1 is MNHEY and CDR2 is SMNVEV (reference sequence). V lost 0 bases and J lost 0, with 11 bases in between. CDR3 sequence (DNA): TGTGCCAGCAGTTTATCCGGGGGGTGGCTGAACACTGAAGCTTTCTTT. Amino acid sequence: CASSLSGGWLNTEAFF.

This chain joins TRBV6-4 and TRBJ2-3; 11 nucleotides agree with TRBD2. Germline V gives CDR1 MRHNA, CDR2 SNTAGT. The CDR3 is 14 residues long. V shed 5 bases, J shed 5 bases, and the junction held 3 bases outside the gene matches. The CDR3 region is CASSPGTSGDTQYF. The DNA for the CDR3 is TGTGCCAGCAGTCCCGGGACTAGCGGAGATACGCAGTATTTT.

This chain joins TRBV7-8 and TRBJ2-2, with 14 bases matching TRBD2. The V gene end was trimmed by 5 bases and the J gene end by 3 bases; junction bases not matched to a gene: 11. The V gene's germline CDR1 is SGHVS and CDR2 FQNEAQ. The CDR3 length is 19 residues. The CDR3 protein is CASSQTTSGGARDTGELFF. The CDR3 coding sequence is TGTGCCAGCAGCCAGACGACTAGCGGGGGGGCGCGAGACACCGGGGAGCTGTTTTTT.